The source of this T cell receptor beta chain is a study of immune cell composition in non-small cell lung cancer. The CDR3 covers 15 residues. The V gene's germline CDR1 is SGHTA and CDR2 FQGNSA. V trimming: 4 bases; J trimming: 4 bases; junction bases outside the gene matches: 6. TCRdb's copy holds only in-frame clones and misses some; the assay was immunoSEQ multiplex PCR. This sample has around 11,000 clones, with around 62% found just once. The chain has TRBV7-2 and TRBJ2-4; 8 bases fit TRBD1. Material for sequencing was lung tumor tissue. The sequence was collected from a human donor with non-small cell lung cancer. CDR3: CASSSRGQEKNIQYF. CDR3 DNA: TGTGCCAGCAGCTCGAGGGGACAGGAGAAAAACATTCAGTACTTC. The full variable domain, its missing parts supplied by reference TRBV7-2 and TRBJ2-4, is GAGVSQSPSNKVTEKGKDVELRCDPISGHTALYWYRQSLGQGLEFLIYFQGNSAPDKSGLPSDRFSAERTGGSVSTLTIQRTQQEDSAVYLCASSSRGQEKNIQYFGAGTRLSVL.